Listed below are T cell receptor beta chains from one sample, sequenced in a study of response to subunit inactivated influenza vaccine. From the RT-PCR reads, TCRdb called clonotypes with MiXCR, one entry per CDR3 protein. Of 150,000 or so distinct CDR3 sequences in the sample, roughly a tenth were seen once. Specimen: non-naive T cells sorted from PBMCs, collected 40 to 50 days after vaccination. The receptors were gathered from a middle-aged man who received an inactivated influenza vaccine. The conserved cysteine and the conserved F or W are not part of the CDR3 here. Fields, in order: V gene, CDR3 protein.

V: TRBV19; CDR3: ASRIGDTEAF
V: TRBV12-3/TRBV12-4; CDR3: ASSHSGGAREQF
V: TRBV28; CDR3: ASSPRTGGRDTQY
V: TRBV4-3; CDR3: ASSPYLDYEQY
V: TRBV28; CDR3: ASNWGRSGNTIY
V: TRBV14; CDR3: ASSPLLHGSYNEQF
V: TRBV20-1; CDR3: SARGYDWRDRTNYNEQF
V: TRBV5-6; CDR3: ASSLKGGIEQF
V: TRBV27; CDR3: ASRTIAGNYNEQF
V: TRBV6-2/TRBV6-3; CDR3: ASNGQGYSYEQY
V: TRBV30; CDR3: AWKLNNSPLH
V: TRBV4-1; CDR3: ASSQRTAYGYT
V: TRBV7-8; CDR3: ASSLTGRAYGYT
V: TRBV29-1; CDR3: SVVVAGETQY
V: TRBV7-2; CDR3: ASSGRGVTDTQY
V: TRBV20-1; CDR3: SARGGLVSGNTIY
V: TRBV7-9; CDR3: ASSPYTARGTGELF
V: TRBV20-1; CDR3: SARDLRGSYEQY
V: TRBV7-9; CDR3: ASSDRTSGDNEQF
V: TRBV10-3; CDR3: AIRLAVGDTQY
V: TRBV20-1; CDR3: SAIPEQELRALH
V: TRBV5-1; CDR3: ASRGQGYNSPLH
V: TRBV4-3; CDR3: ASSHTGTNYGYT
V: TRBV20-1; CDR3: SARDLASYGYT
V: TRBV7-2; CDR3: ASSSGQGSSYEQY
V: TRBV3-1; CDR3: ASSRGIEAF
V: TRBV14; CDR3: ASSPFRTSSYEQY
V: TRBV7-2; CDR3: ASSQTVSNQPQH
V: TRBV3-1; CDR3: ASRPTGTYEQY
V: TRBV20-1; CDR3: SALYPGGDEQY
V: TRBV6-5; CDR3: ASSHGSYGYT
V: TRBV12-3/TRBV12-4; CDR3: ASSLAVTEAF
V: TRBV28; CDR3: ASSLYLRGQGFEQY
V: TRBV27; CDR3: ASRSGQLYNSPLH
V: TRBV20-1; CDR3: SARDGGTYEQY
V: TRBV6-5; CDR3: ASSYSPIRHPRQEKLF
V: TRBV5-1; CDR3: ASSRQGRRTDTQY
V: TRBV5-6; CDR3: ASSWDWSGETQY
V: TRBV4-1; CDR3: ASSQDPGSGAKNIQY